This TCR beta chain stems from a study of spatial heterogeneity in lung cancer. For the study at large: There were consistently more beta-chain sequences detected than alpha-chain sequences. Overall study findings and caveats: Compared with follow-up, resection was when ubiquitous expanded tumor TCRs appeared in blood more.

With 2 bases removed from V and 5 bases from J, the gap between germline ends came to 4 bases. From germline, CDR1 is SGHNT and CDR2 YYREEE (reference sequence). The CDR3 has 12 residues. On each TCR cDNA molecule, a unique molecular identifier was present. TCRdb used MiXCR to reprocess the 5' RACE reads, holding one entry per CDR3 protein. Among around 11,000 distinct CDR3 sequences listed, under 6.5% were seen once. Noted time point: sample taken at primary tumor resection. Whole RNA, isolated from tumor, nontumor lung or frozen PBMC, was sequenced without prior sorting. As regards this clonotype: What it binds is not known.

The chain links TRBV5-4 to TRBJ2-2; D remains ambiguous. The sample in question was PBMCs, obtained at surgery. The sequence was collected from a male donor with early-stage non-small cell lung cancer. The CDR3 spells CASSLWTGELFF. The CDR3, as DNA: TGTGCCAGCAGCTTATGGACCGGGGAGCTGTTTTTT. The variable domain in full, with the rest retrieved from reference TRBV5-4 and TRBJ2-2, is ETGVTQSPTHLIKTRGQQVTLRCSSQSGHNTVSWYQQALGQGPQFIFQYYREEENGRGNFPPRFSGLQFPNYSSELNVNALELDDSALYLCASSLWTGELFFGEGSRLTVL.